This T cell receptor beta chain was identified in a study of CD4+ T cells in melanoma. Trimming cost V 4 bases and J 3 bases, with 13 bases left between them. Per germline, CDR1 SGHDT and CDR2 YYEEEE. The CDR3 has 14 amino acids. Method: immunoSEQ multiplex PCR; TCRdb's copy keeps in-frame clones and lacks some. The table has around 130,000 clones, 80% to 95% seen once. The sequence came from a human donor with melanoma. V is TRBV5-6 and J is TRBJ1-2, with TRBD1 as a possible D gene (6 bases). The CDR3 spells CASSLSRGDYGYTF. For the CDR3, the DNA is TGTGCCAGCAGCCTAAGTAGGGGGGACTATGGCTACACCTTC. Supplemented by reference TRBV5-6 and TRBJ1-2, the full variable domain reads DAGVTQSPTHLIKTRGQQVTLRCSPKSGHDTVSWYQQALGQGPQFIFQYYEEEERQRGNFPDRFSGHQFPNYSSELNVNALLLGDSALYLCASSLSRGDYGYTFGSGTRLTVV.